The clone carrying this TCR beta chain was seen more than once but under ten times. Uncontrolled infection, other autoimmune disease, pregnancy or lactation led to exclusion. Orbital computed tomography and thyroid ultrasound, together with serum TRAb and thyroxine and clinical symptoms, were used for diagnoses. Trimming shortened V by 0 bases and J by 0 bases, and 15 bases separated the two germline ends. The CDR3 contains 18 residues. Germline V gene data show CDR1 as SEHNR and CDR2 as FQNEAQ (reference sequence). This sample was included in a study of T cells in Graves' hyperthyroidism and ophthalmopathy. Researchers took RNA transcripts and amplified the TCR beta CDR3 regions from them. With the HTBI primer set, the TCR CDR3 went through a first round of RT-PCR. MiXCR, run by TCRdb on the multiplex PCR reads, gives a single entry per CDR3 protein. The sample lists some 740,000 distinct CDR3 sequences, approximately 14% occurring once.

This TCR derives from a woman between 18 and 29 years old with Graves' hyperthyroidism. Sequencing input: blood. V and J are TRBV7-9 and TRBJ1-3; D gene uncertain. CDR3 residues: CASSLAKSVFSSGNTIYF. The CDR3 coding sequence is TGTGCCAGCAGCTTAGCCAAATCCGTTTTTAGCTCTGGAAACACCATATATTTT.